The 15 T cell receptor beta chains below all came from one sample that was sequenced in a study of shared clonotypes between healthy human individuals. The method was immunoSEQ multiplex PCR; TCRdb's version includes in-frame clones alone and lacks a portion of them. There are just over 2,000,000 clones in the sample; 85% to 95% occur only once, and roughly 0.13% lies in the top ten. Sequencing used naive CD4+ T cells sorted from blood. Documented subset: CD45RA+ positively selected. All receptors come from a man aged 18 to 35 in good health.

The V and J genes are TRBV28 and TRBJ1-3; D perhaps matches TRBD1 (5 bases). Germline CDR1 is MDHEN and CDR2 is SYDVKM. V was shortened by 4 bases and J by 0 bases, with 19 bases between the two germline ends. The CDR3 has 18 amino acids. The CDR3 region is CASSSALRTPSSGNTIYF. CDR3 DNA sequence: TGTGCCAGCAGTTCTGCTTTAAGGACACCGAGCTCTGGAAACACCATATATTTT.

The rearrangement uses TRBV4-1 and TRBJ1-2; 9 nucleotides agree with TRBD1. Germline CDR1 reads MGHRA; CDR2 reads YSYEKL. This CDR3 is 14 amino acids long. V lost 1 base to trimming and J lost 7 bases; unmatched junction nucleotides: 4. The CDR3: CASSQVGTGSGYTF. DNA of the CDR3: TGCGCCAGCAGCCAAGTAGGGACAGGGTCTGGCTACACCTTC.

Concerning this clone: Other DNA sequences from this sample encode an identical CDR3 as well. The chain joins TRBV30 to TRBJ1-1, with D perhaps matching TRBD1 (5 bases). The CDR3 contains 13 residues. V lost 0 bases, J lost 5 bases, and 10 bases lay in between. The germline CDR1 and CDR2 sequences are GTSNPN and SVGIG (reference sequence). CDR3 in amino acids: CAWSVLGGTEAFF. The CDR3 coding sequence is TGTGCCTGGAGTGTATTGGGGGGAACTGAAGCTTTCTTT.

The rearrangement links TRBV9 to TRBJ1-3; TRBD1 might be the D (5 bases). Per germline, CDR1 SGDLS and CDR2 YYNGEE. The CDR3 has 16 residues. V lost 4 bases and J lost 0, with 14 bases in between. CDR3 DNA: TGTGCCAGCAGCCCCTATGACAGTCTCTCTGGAAACACCATATATTTT. Residues: CASSPYDSLSGNTIYF.

Turning to this clone: The conserved phenylalanine or tryptophan is not found at the CDR3 terminus, so this likely reflects a read error. The chain recombines TRBV7-8 with TRBJ1-1, with 8 bases identical to TRBD1. V lost 3 bases, J lost 2 bases, and 2 bases stayed unmatched. This CDR3 comprises 14 residues. From germline, CDR1 is SGHVS and CDR2 FQNEAQ. The CDR3: CASSFGQGNTEAFL. For the CDR3, the DNA is TGTGCCAGCAGCTTTGGACAGGGCAACACTGAAGCTTTCCTT.

This clone was seen more than once but under ten times. Different DNA sequences within this sample yield the same CDR3. The chain carries TRBV18 and TRBJ1-1, with D possibly TRBD1 on 5 matching bases. CDR1 and CDR2 from the germline V gene are KGHSH and LQKENI. The germline V and J ends were trimmed by 1 base and 3 bases, with 6 bases remaining between them. There are 13 residues in the CDR3. The CDR3 region is CASSPRRDTEAFF. The CDR3 DNA reads TGTGCCAGCTCACCACGCAGGGACACTGAAGCTTTCTTT.

DNA for the CDR3: TGCGCCAGCAGCCAAGTGGGCTCTGGGGCCAACGTCCTGACTTTC. Its translation is CASSQVGSGANVLTF. The V gene is TRBV4-3, the J gene TRBJ2-6; D unresolved. CDR1 LGHNA and CDR2 YSLEER come from the germline V gene. The CDR3 has 15 residues. Trimming took 1 base from V and 0 from J, leaving 4 bases between them.

V and J are TRBV19 and TRBJ2-1; D gene unclear. The CDR3 has 12 residues. The germline gives CDR1 LNHDA, CDR2 SQIVND (reference sequence). Trimming removed 6 bases at V and 4 bases at J, with 7 bases between. The CDR3 here is CASSALYNEQFF. CDR3 coding DNA: TGTGCCAGTAGCGCACTTTACAATGAGCAGTTCTTC.

The V call is TRBV5-1, the J call TRBJ2-5, with TRBD2 matching 7 bases. Germline V gene data show CDR1 as SGHRS and CDR2 as YFSETQ. The CDR3 consists of 17 residues. J was trimmed by 2 bases and V by 2 bases; bases with no gene match: 12. The CDR3 is CASSFASGGRNQETQYF. The CDR3 DNA sequence: TGCGCCAGCAGCTTTGCTAGCGGAGGTCGGAATCAAGAGACCCAGTACTTC.

The chain carries TRBV21-1 and TRBJ2-1. TRBV21-1 is noted as a pseudogene. There are 12 residues in the CDR3. CDR3 residues: CASSKSVGEQFF. The CDR3 DNA reads as TGTGCCAGCAGCAAGTCGGTCGGAGAGCAGTTCTTC.

This sequence joins TRBV6-6 and TRBJ1-6; maybe TRBD1 (5 bases). V gave up 6 bases and J gave up 3 bases, with 9 bases separating them. The CDR3 sequence is 14 residues long. Germline values: CDR1 MNHNY, CDR2 SVGAGI (reference sequence). The CDR3 nucleotides read TGTGCCAGCAGCGACAGTTACTATAATTCACCCCTCCACTTT. As protein: CASSDSYYNSPLHF.

The chain combines TRBV10-3 with TRBJ2-7, with 10 bases aligning to TRBD1. From germline, CDR1 is ENHRY and CDR2 SYGVKD. The V gene end was trimmed by 6 bases and the J gene end by 6 bases; junction bases not matched to a gene: 2. The CDR3 sequence is 12 residues long. In nucleotides, the CDR3 is TGTGCCATCAGGACAGGGGGCGCCGAGCAGTACTTC. It codes for CAIRTGGAEQYF.

This rearrangement joins TRBV27 to TRBJ1-6; a weak D match, TRBD1 (6 bases). The CDR3 is 14 amino acids. Germline V gives CDR1 MNHEY, CDR2 SMNVEV (reference sequence). V was pared by 5 bases and J by 8 bases, with 13 bases between. The CDR3: CASSGRGRDSPLHF. The CDR3 coding sequence is TGTGCCAGCAGTGGGAGGGGGAGAGATTCACCCCTCCACTTT.

The chain joins TRBV7-3 to TRBJ1-6; TRBD1 matches at 11 bases. The CDR3 is made up of 16 amino acids. Trimming removed 5 bases from V and 6 bases from J; junction bases left unmatched: 6. Per germline, CDR1 SGHTA and CDR2 FQGTGA. The CDR3 DNA sequence: TGTGCCAGCAGCACCGGGACAGGGGGTATTAATTCACCCCTCCACTTT. Translating gives CASSTGTGGINSPLHF.

The rearrangement joins TRBV28 to TRBJ2-1; 14 bases are a match to TRBD2. CDR3 size: 15 residues. Looked up from germline, CDR1 is MDHEN and CDR2 is SYDVKM. Trimming removed 6 bases from V and 6 bases from J; junction bases left unmatched: 4. This CDR3 reads CASSIGLAGGNEQFF. The CDR3 bases are TGTGCCAGCAGCATCGGACTAGCGGGGGGCAATGAGCAGTTCTTC. The full variable domain, with the rest looked up from reference TRBV28 and TRBJ2-1, is DVKVTQSSRYLVKRTGEKVFLECVQDMDHENMFWYRQDPGLGLRLIYFSYDVKMKEKGDIPEGYSVSREKKERFSLILESASTNQTSMYLCASSIGLAGGNEQFFGPGTRLTVL.